A selection of T cell receptor beta chains follows, all from one sample in a study of brain T cells in children with intractable seizures. Sequencing used immunoSEQ multiplex PCR; TCRdb keeps in-frame clones, though not all of them. In the table there are 7,500 to 9,500 clones, roughly 71% of which are singletons. This specimen was resected brain tissue, taken at surgery. Every receptor here comes from a girl aged 2-10 years with tuberous sclerosis and intractable seizures. Both conserved end residues are part of each CDR3.

V gene	J gene	CDR3 protein
TRBV11-2	TRBJ2-7	CASTIGRGYSYEQYF
TRBV2	TRBJ2-2	CATPRDIRTGELFF
TRBV7-3	TRBJ2-3	CASSLRGQGRGTDTQYF
TRBV19	TRBJ1-1	CASRGRDRGREDTEAFF
TRBV2	TRBJ1-2	CASSDDRFYGYTF
TRBV4-2	TRBJ2-5	CASSQGIWDQHNQETQYF
TRBV4-1	TRBJ2-1	CASSQDSWGQINEQFF
TRBV12-5	TRBJ2-1	CASGGDRGYNEQFF
TRBV6-5	TRBJ2-1	CASSRDRSSYNEQFF
TRBV24-1	TRBJ2-5	CATSETTGAETQYF
TRBV18	TRBJ1-6	CASSPLQRGPSYNSPLHF
TRBV6-5	TRBJ2-4	CASSGTGDGNIQYF
TRBV12-3/TRBV12-4	TRBJ1-1	CASSNGQWTAFF
TRBV9	TRBJ1-3	CASSPQHTGNTIYF
TRBV6-1	TRBJ1-5	CASSERENQPQHF
TRBV6-1	TRBJ2-2	CASSERGTAPNTGELFF
TRBV5-8	TRBJ2-3	CASRHTDTQYF
TRBV6-1	TRBJ2-3	CASSEAWGAPNTDTQYF
TRBV5-1	TRBJ2-7	CASSAGQGENEQYF
TRBV6-5	TRBJ1-3	CASSYSSRSSGNTIYF
TRBV7-2	TRBJ2-1	CASVDRARNEQFF
TRBV19	TRBJ2-3	CASSISVTVDTQYF
TRBV11-3	TRBJ2-2	CASSLDPGQQNTGELFF
TRBV10-1	TRBJ2-6	CASSEKEGQGADGANVLTF
TRBV18	TRBJ2-1	CASSPPTSGGANEQFF
TRBV5-5	TRBJ1-4	CASSRFHPGQGGANEKLFF
TRBV7-9	TRBJ2-3	CASRSDTDTQYF
TRBV24-1	TRBJ2-2	CATSDLGGTGELFF
TRBV6-6	TRBJ1-1	CASSSETGTTEAFF
TRBV21-1	TRBJ1-5	CASSDQIGQKNEPQHF
TRBV19	TRBJ1-1	CASSIDRDTEAFF
TRBV7-2	TRBJ2-3	CASSSSGGAIVPDTQYF
TRBV2	TRBJ1-5	CASRDLLVQPQHF
TRBV13	TRBJ1-6	CASSLSKAISYNSPLHF
TRBV20-1	TRBJ2-7	CSAPGTYEQYF
TRBV2	TRBJ1-1	CASRKPGQPRTDAFF
TRBV5-1	TRBJ2-6	CASSLGQEAGANVLTF
TRBV6-6	TRBJ2-5	CASTTWQGTETQYF
TRBV9	TRBJ2-5	CASSASGGRQETQYF
TRBV5-4	TRBJ1-4	CASSLRQATNEKLFF
TRBV11-2	TRBJ1-1	CASSLVRNTEAFF
TRBV19	TRBJ1-4	CASTQGGEKLFF
TRBV3-1/TRBV3-2	TRBJ1-2	CASSQGRAGRNYGYTF
TRBV9	TRBJ1-6	CASSRLSGNSPLHF
TRBV5-1	TRBJ2-1	CASSLRRGASEQFF
TRBV4-1	TRBJ1-1	CASSQGHAPNTEAFF
TRBV5-5	TRBJ2-5	CASTLSSETQYF
TRBV10-2	TRBJ2-2	CASSETGSTGELFF
TRBV4-1	TRBJ1-1	CASSPREGARWSEAFF
TRBV3-1/TRBV3-2	TRBJ2-7	CASSQVNRGRYEQYF
TRBV3-1/TRBV3-2	TRBJ1-2	CASSHRGYGYTF
TRBV7-2	TRBJ2-3	CASSSDQGATQYF
TRBV2	TRBJ1-4	CASSLDEKLFF